The 25 T cell receptor beta chains below all came from one sample that was sequenced in a study of shared clonotypes between healthy human individuals. The naive CD8 fraction comprised CD45RO-negative cells positively selected for CCR7 and excluded terminally differentiated effector memory CD45RA+ cells. Clones were sequenced by immunoSEQ multiplex PCR, and TCRdb holds only the in-frame ones, with some missing. This sample has millions of clones; roughly 91% occur once, and the top ten carry under 2%. The sequenced material came from naive CD8+ T cells from PBMCs. These receptors were collected from a man younger than 35 in good health. Some clones in this sample may be carry-over from other donors' samples.

In DNA, the CDR3 is TGTGCCAGCAGCTCACCCCTGCACTATGGCTACACCTTC. It is translated as CASSSPLHYGYTF. V and J are TRBV9 and TRBJ1-2, with D unclear. The CDR3 consists of 13 residues. CDR1 SGDLS and CDR2 YYNGEE come from the germline V gene. V dropped 4 bases and J dropped 3 bases, with 10 bases sitting between them.

The chain couples TRBV27 to TRBJ2-7, with 8 bases lining up with TRBD1. The V gene's germline CDR1 is MNHEY and CDR2 SMNVEV (reference sequence). V shed 5 bases, J shed 0 bases, and the junction held 12 bases outside the gene matches. The CDR3 totals 17 residues. The CDR3 coding sequence is TGTGCCAGCAGTCAACTCTACGGGACAGGACCCTCCTACGAGCAGTACTTC. Encoded protein: CASSQLYGTGPSYEQYF.

As concerns this clone: Other DNA sequences within the sample encode an identical CDR3. The chain is built from TRBV11-2 and TRBJ2-5, with TRBD1 matching 11 bases. The CDR3 spans 15 residues. Germline-derived CDR1 and CDR2 are SGHAT and FQNNGV. The V gene end was trimmed by 5 bases and the J gene end by 4 bases; junction bases not matched to a gene: 6. CDR3 nucleotide sequence: TGTGCCAGCAGCCCGGGGACAGGGGGTGGAGAGACCCAGTACTTC. Protein product: CASSPGTGGGETQYF.

The DNA for the CDR3 is TGTGCCAGCAGTTACGCGGAGGGATCGACTGAAGCTTTCTTT. Protein product: CASSYAEGSTEAFF. The rearrangement joins TRBV6-5 to TRBJ1-1; D gene uncertain. Germline CDR1 is MNHEY and CDR2 is SVGAGI. V was shortened by 2 bases and J by 5 bases, with 12 bases between the two germline ends. This CDR3 comprises 14 residues.

The gene calls are TRBV29-1 and TRBJ2-2; D gene uncertain. The ends were cut back, 6 bases at V and 5 bases at J, with 4 bases in the middle. Germline CDR1 reads SQVTM; CDR2 reads ANQGSEA. CDR3 length: 10 amino acids. The CDR3 reads CSVRTGELFF. The CDR3 DNA follows: TGCAGCGTACGGACCGGGGAGCTGTTTTTT.

This clone was seen once. The chain joins TRBV2 to TRBJ2-7; 9 nucleotides align to TRBD2. The CDR3 covers 17 residues. With V trimmed by 3 bases and J by 4 bases, 13 bases remained unmatched. Looked up from germline, CDR1 is SNHLY and CDR2 is FYNNEI. CDR3 sequence: CASSDWVGSGRLYEQYF. CDR3 sequence (DNA): TGTGCCAGCAGTGATTGGGTGGGGAGCGGGAGGCTATACGAGCAGTACTTC.

This rearrangement joins TRBV11-3 to TRBJ2-7; a weak D match, TRBD1 (6 bases). Trimming took 6 bases from V and 0 from J, leaving 9 bases between them. The CDR3 is 13 amino acids. Germline V gene lookup returns CDR1 SGHNT and CDR2 YENEEA. Here the CDR3 DNA reads TGTGCCAGCAGTCAGGGGAGCTCCTACGAGCAGTACTTC. Protein sequence: CASSQGSSYEQYF.

The DNA of the CDR3 is TGTGCCAGCAGTTCTGGTGGGGGAGTGGGGACGCAGTATTTT. Amino acid sequence: CASSSGGGVGTQYF. This chain connects TRBV27 to TRBJ2-3; D may match TRBD1 or TRBD2 (5 bases each). The CDR3 totals 14 residues. From germline, CDR1 is MNHEY and CDR2 SMNVEV (reference sequence). Trimming cost V 4 bases and J 9 bases, with 17 bases left between them.

The chain has TRBV4-3 and TRBJ2-5, with D possibly called TRBD1 or TRBD2 (5 bases each). V was cut by 4 bases and J by 3 bases, with 18 bases left in between. Germline CDR1 reads LGHNA; CDR2 reads YSLEER. The CDR3 has 16 residues. The CDR3: CASSLSLRDLEETQYF. The CDR3 DNA follows: TGCGCCAGCAGCCTTTCACTCCGGGACCTTGAAGAGACCCAGTACTTC.

CDR3 sequence reads: CATSRSGFGPYEQYF. CDR3 DNA sequence: TGTGCCACCAGCAGATCCGGATTCGGCCCCTACGAGCAGTACTTC. The chain has TRBV15 and TRBJ2-7; no definite D call. The CDR3 loop spans 15 amino acids. Deletions cut 2 bases from V and 2 bases from J, with 13 bases between. CDR1 and CDR2 from the germline V gene are LNHNV and YYDKDF (reference sequence).

As regards this clone: Other DNA variants within this sample encode the same CDR3. The genes are TRBV27 and TRBJ2-7, with 14 bases aligning to TRBD2. Unmatched junction bases numbered 3, after V lost 6 bases and J lost 2 bases. This CDR3 comprises 15 residues. Germline V gene lookup returns CDR1 MNHEY and CDR2 SMNVEV (reference sequence). CDR3 residues: CASSPGLAGAYEQYF. The CDR3 DNA follows: TGTGCCAGCAGCCCGGGACTAGCGGGAGCCTACGAGCAGTACTTC.

The chain is built from TRBV9 and TRBJ1-3; a weak D match, TRBD1 (5 bases). CDR1 and CDR2 (germline): SGDLS, YYNGEE. The ends were cut back, 6 bases at V and 4 bases at J, with 17 bases in the middle. This CDR3 contains 15 residues. CDR3 coding DNA: TGTGCCAGCAACGAGGCCCCAGGGTCCGGAAACACCATATATTTT. This translates into CASNEAPGSGNTIYF.

The chain recombines TRBV9 with TRBJ2-5, with TRBD2 matching 7 bases. The trim removed 4 bases at V and 3 bases at J, leaving 6 bases unmatched. CDR3 length: 14 residues. CDR1 SGDLS and CDR2 YYNGEE come from the germline V gene. In nucleotides, the CDR3 is TGTGCCAGCAGCCAAAACCGGGGGGAAGAGACCCAGTACTTC. It codes for CASSQNRGEETQYF.

J is TRBJ1-2 and V is TRBV12-5; 7 bases line up with TRBD1. The V gene's germline CDR1 is LGHNT and CDR2 FRNRAP. This CDR3 has 11 residues. Losses at the gene ends were 6 bases for V and 5 bases for J; bases not matched to a gene: 0. CDR3 residues: CASGTGYGYTF. The CDR3 DNA is TGTGCTAGTGGGACAGGGTATGGCTACACCTTC.

V and J are TRBV19 and TRBJ2-2; D tentatively fits TRBD1 or TRBD2 (7 bases each). The V end was cut by 5 bases, the J end by 6 bases, with 19 bases between. The CDR3 loop spans 16 amino acids. Germline lookup yields CDR1 LNHDA and CDR2 SQIVND (reference sequence). The CDR3 reads CASSARGGYWAGELFF. CDR3 nucleotides: TGTGCCAGTAGTGCCAGGGGGGGGTATTGGGCCGGGGAGCTGTTTTTT.

V gene TRBV18 combines with J gene TRBJ2-6, with 9 bases matching TRBD1. The CDR3 loop spans 18 amino acids. The trim removed 4 bases at V and 0 bases at J, leaving 7 bases unmatched. Germline V gene sequence: CDR1 KGHSH, CDR2 LQKENI. The CDR3 reads CASSRDREGLSGANVLTF. CDR3 DNA sequence: TGTGCCAGCTCACGGGACAGGGAGGGGCTCTCTGGGGCCAACGTCCTGACTTTC.

V is TRBV28 and J is TRBJ2-7; possibly TRBD2 for D (7 bases). The CDR3 consists of 19 residues. The ends were cut back, 6 bases at V and 3 bases at J, with 30 bases in the middle. CDR1 and CDR2 (germline): MDHEN, SYDVKM. CDR3 DNA: TGTGCCAGCAGACCGGCGCGGGACAAAGGGGGGGGCCCGGTCTACGAGCAGTACTTC. It is translated as CASRPARDKGGGPVYEQYF. The whole variable domain, remainder taken from reference TRBV28 and TRBJ2-7, is DVKVTQSSRYLVKRTGEKVFLECVQDMDHENMFWYRQDPGLGLRLIYFSYDVKMKEKGDIPEGYSVSREKKERFSLILESASTNQTSMYLCASRPARDKGGGPVYEQYFGPGTRLTVT.

The rearrangement uses TRBV27 and TRBJ1-2; D is ambiguous. This CDR3 has 15 residues. CDR1 is MNHEY and CDR2 is SMNVEV in the germline V gene (reference sequence). Deletions cut 2 bases from V and 0 bases from J, with 10 bases between. Written as DNA, the CDR3 is TGTGCCAGCAGTTTACGGGCAGCTTCTAACTATGGCTACACCTTC. Translated: CASSLRAASNYGYTF.

V gene TRBV25-1 combines with J gene TRBJ2-3; D is ambiguous. Germline assignment: CDR1 MGHDK and CDR2 SYGVNS. V dropped 4 bases and J dropped 4 bases, with 9 bases sitting between them. This CDR3 has 13 residues. This CDR3 is CASSGMAADTQYF. CDR3 sequence (DNA): TGTGCCAGCAGTGGGATGGCAGCAGATACGCAGTATTTT.

The CDR3 DNA reads TGTGCCAGCAGCCCCTCCCGGAGGGTATCTGGGAATGAGCAGTTCTTC. Translating it yields CASSPSRRVSGNEQFF. V gene TRBV14 combines with J gene TRBJ2-1, with a possible D match to TRBD2 (6 bases). This CDR3 has 16 amino acids. Germline CDR1 reads SGHDN; CDR2 reads FVKESK. Between the trimmed V and J ends, which lost 4 bases and 7 bases, there was a span of 20 bases. The full variable domain, with the rest looked up from reference TRBV14 and TRBJ2-1, is EAGVTQFPSHSVIEKGQTVTLRCDPISGHDNLYWYRRVMGKEIKFLLHFVKESKQDESGMPNNRFLAERTGGTYSTLKVQPAELEDSGVYFCASSPSRRVSGNEQFFGPGTRLTVL.

The V and J genes are TRBV28 and TRBJ2-7; TRBD1 agrees at 8 bases. Germline V gene lookup returns CDR1 MDHEN and CDR2 SYDVKM. The length of the CDR3 is 15 residues. The junction had 9 bases not matched to a gene; V was cut back by 5 bases and J by 3 bases. CDR3 bases: TGTGCCAGCAGTCCCTCAGACAGGGGACACTACGAGCAGTACTTC. Protein product: CASSPSDRGHYEQYF.

V usage is TRBV5-1 and J usage is TRBJ1-1; TRBD1 agrees at 9 bases. The CDR3 is 20 residues long. Losses at the gene ends were 2 bases for V and 5 bases for J; bases not matched to a gene: 22. CDR1 is SGHRS, CDR2 YFSETQ, per germline. CDR3 amino acids: CASSLDDRGVRRFGRTEAFF. In DNA, the CDR3 is TGCGCCAGCAGCTTAGATGACAGGGGGGTTAGGAGGTTCGGTAGGACTGAAGCTTTCTTT.

As concerns this clone: A single base separates this from a much larger clone, so it may be a read error. Other nucleotide sequences from this sample produce the same CDR3. The CDR3 is CASSSGQTYEQYF. The CDR3 DNA is TGTGCCAGCAGTTCTGGACAGACCTACGAGCAGTACTTC. The chain carries TRBV27 and TRBJ2-7; D is possibly TRBD1 (6 bases). CDR1 MNHEY and CDR2 SMNVEV come from the germline V gene (reference sequence). Trimming pared 4 bases from V and 2 bases from J, leaving 9 bases between. The CDR3 is made up of 13 amino acids.

The rearrangement joins TRBV7-9 to TRBJ2-7; weak D call: TRBD2 (5 bases). The CDR3 spans 17 residues. Germline loops: CDR1 SEHNR, CDR2 FQNEAQ (reference sequence). V lost 4 bases and J lost 2, with 21 bases in between. The CDR3 spells CASSSNARSRGPYEQYF. The CDR3, as DNA: TGTGCCAGCAGCTCTAATGCCAGGTCCCGCGGGCCCTACGAGCAGTACTTC. The full variable domain, its missing parts supplied by reference TRBV7-9 and TRBJ2-7, is DTGVSQNPRHKITKRGQNVTFRCDPISEHNRLYWYRQTLGQGPEFLTYFQNEAQLEKSRLLSDRFSAERPKGSFSTLEIQRTEQGDSAMYLCASSSNARSRGPYEQYFGPGTRLTVT.

V usage is TRBV9 and J usage is TRBJ2-1, with D possibly TRBD2 on 7 matching bases. The CDR3 runs 17 residues. Trimming pared 3 bases from V and 7 bases from J, leaving 23 bases between. CDR1 and CDR2 from the germline V gene are SGDLS and YYNGEE. CDR3 in DNA: TGTGCCAGCAGCGCAGTACCTTGGGGGGGCGCGGGTAATGAGCAGTTCTTC. Translating it yields CASSAVPWGGAGNEQFF.